This T cell receptor (beta chain) derives from a study of quantifying T cell responses using KT2 cells. In the study overall: cDNA was made from DNase-treated RNA using alpha and beta constant primers.

The cDNA 3' end received a ligated oligonucleotide with a UMI. First-round PCR used 4 cycles and beta primers RC1.1 and RC1.2 covering TRBC1 and TRBC2. TCRdb reanalysed the UMI-ligation and nested PCR reads using MiXCR and keeps one entry per CDR3 protein. The sample shows about 33,000 distinct CDR3 sequences, 10% of them seen only once. Study observations and caveats: KT2 clone alpha and beta sequence counts scaled linearly with input KT2 cell number.

A remark on this clonotype: Its antigen is unknown.

Known numbers of the T cell clone KT2 were added to PBMC. Different KT2-to-PBMC ratios were created with a constant PBMC count. V was pared by 0 bases and J by 5 bases, with 9 bases between. The CDR3 has 14 residues. Germline assignment: CDR1 SGDLS and CDR2 YYNGEE. This chain connects TRBV9 to TRBJ2-4; maybe TRBD2 (5 bases). The sequence derives from a human donor. Input material: PBMCs spiked with cells of the T cell clone KT2. The chain's CDR3 is CASSVGPSQNIQYF. The CDR3 DNA follows: TGTGCCAGCAGCGTAGGGCCTAGCCAAAACATTCAGTACTTC. Together with reference TRBV9 and TRBJ2-4, the CDR3 gives the full variable domain: DSGVTQTPKHLITATGQRVTLRCSPRSGDLSVYWYQQSLDQGLQFLIQYYNGEERAKGNILERFSAQQFPDLHSELNLSSLELGDSALYFCASSVGPSQNIQYFGAGTRLSVL.